This T cell receptor beta chain was identified in a study of T cells after yellow fever vaccination. TCRdb reanalysed the 5' RACE reads using MiXCR and keeps one entry per CDR3 protein. The data show over 300,000 distinct CDR3 sequences, approximately 4% seen once. Sequencing used PBMCs, obtained 5 days after the yellow fever booster vaccination. This TCR was recovered from a man younger than 35 who received the YFV17D yellow fever vaccine.

The CDR3 loop reads CASRGKNYIPYHTGELFF. The CDR3 nucleotides read TGTGCAAGTCGCGGCAAAAATTATATACCCTATCACACCGGGGAGCTGTTTTTT. V gene TRBV12-2 combines with J gene TRBJ2-2. TRBV12-2 is classified as a pseudogene. The CDR3 contains 18 residues.